This TCR beta chain stems from a study of beta chain features in type 1 diabetes (dated by TCRdb to 2016 to 2018). With respect to the entire study: Mean age, gender distribution, total cell number and subset yield were not different between patients and healthy donors. Across all samples, around 100 million sorted cells were examined, and cell number per subset correlated strongly with RNA yield. In the study, TCRB repertoires of sorted circulating CD4+ T cell subsets from recently diagnosed type 1 diabetes patients were compared with those of matched healthy donors. Naive and central memory subsets were obtained from all 30 or so donors, but regulatory and stem cell-like memory subsets were isolated from only 8 patients and roughly eight healthy donors.

The entire amount of isolated RNA was reverse transcribed using the High Capacity cDNA Reverse Transcription Kit, so the sequenced TCRB transcripts were expressed ones. Deep immunoSEQ sequencing was applied to naive, central memory and regulatory T cell samples, giving an average of about 3.8 million total reads per sample. Sorted cells were lysed in RLT buffer and RNA was extracted with DNase-treated RNeasy Micro or Mini kits, depending on cell number. To prevent cross-contamination, each cell subset was processed individually, whereas patient and healthy donor samples were processed jointly. The immunoSEQ multiplex PCR was used to amplify TCRB sequences from cDNA, generating 87-bp fragments that spanned the CDR3 region. Amplicons were sequenced on the Illumina HiSeq platform. Per the authors' processing: PCR bias was corrected computationally using synthetic template baselines, and reads within Hamming distance 2 were collapsed, with unmergeable singletons discarded. Reads were aligned against IMGT to assign V, D and J genes, CDR3 length and insertions or deletions at six rearrangement sites. Within each subset, clonotype counts were normalized to sorted cell number, after which true diversity and Gini coefficients were computed with the tcR R package. The overlap coefficient, calculated on TCRB nucleotide sequences, was used to measure repertoire sharing. Sourced from immuneACCESS, this table was stored by TCRdb with only in-frame sequences that have V and J called. A share of the clones is absent; for the studies checked, an unresolved V gene accounts for under half, and the remainder has no known explanation. V and J calls and clone size are those listed in that table; D and trimming were worked out from the DNA. In this sample the table shows 45,000 to 65,000 clones, 40% to 60% of which occur a single time. Approximately 2.5% of the sample goes to the ten largest clones.

This clone was counted only a few times. Its binding antigen is unknown. Base qualities are not at hand, and no much larger clone is one base apart. What the study reported, not specific to this receptor: Naive, central memory and regulatory TCRB repertoires appeared to be more similar among patients than among healthy donors. Fewer insertions and more nucleotide deletions at VDJ recombination sites were observed in patients with type 1 diabetes, implying thymic rearrangement abnormalities. Shorter templates might be favored by PCR, yet because patient and control samples were amplified and corrected together, any such skew would affect both groups equally. Type 1 diabetes patients showed a moderate but significant shortening of TCRB CDR3 length in all four CD4+ subsets. Because cDNA was sequenced instead of genomic DNA, highly expressing activated cells could be over-represented, though the groups showed no difference in activation or CD3 levels. Because the HLA sub-analyses included only small numbers of individuals, any influence of HLA type on TCRB rearrangement was left unresolved.

From each donor, a single peripheral blood sample of about 110 mL on average was drawn into heparinised tubes. Using a panel that included CD45RO, CCR7, CD25, CD127, CD95 and CD27, naive, central memory, regulatory and stem cell-like memory CD4+ T cells were sorted on a BD FACSAria II. Every sorted population had a purity above 95%. PBMCs were isolated immediately by Lymphoprep density gradient centrifugation and stained directly without culture. So that batch effects would be minimized, each experiment stained and sorted samples in pairs, pairing one healthy donor with one patient. The germline ends are 6 bases apart after V is trimmed by 4 bases and J by 2 bases. The CDR3 covers 11 residues, taking in both the cysteine and the phenylalanine. Solely the CDR3 DNA is kept, with 33 bases framed from the first base. The germline V gene yields SQVTM for CDR1 and ANQGSEA for CDR2.

Sequences were obtained from Tregs from blood. The cell subset or site label on this specimen signifies: regulatory CD4+ T cells. The chain was built from TRBV29-1 and TRBJ2-7; a weak D assignment points to TRBD1 (5 bases agree). The clonotype was recovered from a woman in her 40s with type 1 diabetes. The nucleotides read TGCAGCGTTGTCAGGGCCTACGAGCAGTACTTC. This gives the protein CSVVRAYEQYF.